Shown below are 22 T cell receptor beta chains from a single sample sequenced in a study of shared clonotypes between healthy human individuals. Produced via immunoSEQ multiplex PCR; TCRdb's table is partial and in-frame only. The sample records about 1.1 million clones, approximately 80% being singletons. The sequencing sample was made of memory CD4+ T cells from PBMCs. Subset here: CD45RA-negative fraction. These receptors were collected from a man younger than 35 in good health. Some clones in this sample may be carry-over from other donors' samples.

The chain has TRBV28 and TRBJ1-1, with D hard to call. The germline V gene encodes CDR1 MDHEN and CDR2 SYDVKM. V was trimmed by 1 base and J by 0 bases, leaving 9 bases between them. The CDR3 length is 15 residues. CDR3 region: CASSLLKRVNTEAFF. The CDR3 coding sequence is TGTGCCAGCAGTTTATTAAAGAGGGTGAACACTGAAGCTTTCTTT.

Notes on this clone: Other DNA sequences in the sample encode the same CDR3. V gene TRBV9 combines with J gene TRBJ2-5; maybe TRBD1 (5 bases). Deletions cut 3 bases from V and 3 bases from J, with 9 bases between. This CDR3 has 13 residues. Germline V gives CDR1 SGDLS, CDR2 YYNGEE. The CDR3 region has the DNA TGTGCCAGCAGCGGGCCAGGGAAAGAGACCCAGTACTTC. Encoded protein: CASSGPGKETQYF.

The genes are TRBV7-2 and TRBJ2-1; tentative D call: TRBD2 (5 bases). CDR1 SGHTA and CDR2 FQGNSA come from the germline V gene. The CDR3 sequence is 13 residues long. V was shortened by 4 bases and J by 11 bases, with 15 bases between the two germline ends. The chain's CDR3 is CASSSGRGFKQFF. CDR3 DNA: TGTGCCAGCAGCTCCGGTCGGGGTTTTAAGCAGTTCTTC.

The CDR3 reads CASSPETDGGNEQFF. Here the CDR3 DNA reads TGTGCCAGCTCACCAGAAACTGATGGGGGGAATGAGCAGTTCTTC. The J gene is TRBJ2-1, the V gene TRBV18; maybe TRBD2 (6 bases). The V end was cut by 2 bases, the J end by 7 bases, with 15 bases between. This CDR3 is built from 15 residues. Germline V gene sequence: CDR1 KGHSH, CDR2 LQKENI.

CDR3 protein: CASSLGGANYEQYF. The CDR3 region has the DNA TGTGCCAGCAGTTTAGGGGGGGCGAATTACGAGCAGTACTTC. V usage is TRBV27 and J usage is TRBJ2-7, with D possibly matching TRBD2 (7 bases). From germline, CDR1 is MNHEY and CDR2 SMNVEV (reference sequence). The ends were cut back, 2 bases at V and 4 bases at J, with 12 bases in the middle. This CDR3 comprises 14 residues.

DNA of the CDR3: TGTGCCAGCAGCCTCTCTAGGGCTGCCGGGGGCTACACCTTC. Translated, it gives CASSLSRAAGGYTF. This chain connects TRBV28 to TRBJ1-2; D uncertain. Trimming left V 6 bases short and J 8 bases short, with 19 bases between. Germline V gene data show CDR1 as MDHEN and CDR2 as SYDVKM. The CDR3 runs to 14 residues.

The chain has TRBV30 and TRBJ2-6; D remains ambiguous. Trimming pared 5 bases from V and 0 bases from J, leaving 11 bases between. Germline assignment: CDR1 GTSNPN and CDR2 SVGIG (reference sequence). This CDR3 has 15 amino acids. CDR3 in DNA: TGTGCCTGGGGCCACCTCACCTCTGGGGCCAACGTCCTGACTTTC. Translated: CAWGHLTSGANVLTF.

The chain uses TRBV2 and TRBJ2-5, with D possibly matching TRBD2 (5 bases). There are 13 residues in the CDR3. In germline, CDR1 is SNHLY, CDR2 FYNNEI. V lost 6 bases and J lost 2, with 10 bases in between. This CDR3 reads CASSREQQETQYF. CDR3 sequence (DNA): TGTGCCAGCAGCCGGGAACAACAAGAGACCCAGTACTTC.

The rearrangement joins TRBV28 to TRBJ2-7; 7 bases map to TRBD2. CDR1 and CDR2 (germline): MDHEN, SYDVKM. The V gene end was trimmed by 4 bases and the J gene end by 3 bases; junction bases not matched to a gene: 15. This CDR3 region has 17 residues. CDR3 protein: CASSSLLLGGRGYEQYF. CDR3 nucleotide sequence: TGTGCCAGCAGTTCGTTACTACTCGGCGGGAGAGGCTACGAGCAGTACTTC.

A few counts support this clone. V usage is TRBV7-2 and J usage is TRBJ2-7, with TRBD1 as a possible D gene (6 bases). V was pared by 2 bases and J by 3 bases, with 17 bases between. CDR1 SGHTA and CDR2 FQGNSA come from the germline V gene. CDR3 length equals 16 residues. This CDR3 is CASSLYGDRYDYEQYF. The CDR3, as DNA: TGTGCCAGCAGCTTATACGGCGACAGGTACGACTACGAGCAGTACTTC.

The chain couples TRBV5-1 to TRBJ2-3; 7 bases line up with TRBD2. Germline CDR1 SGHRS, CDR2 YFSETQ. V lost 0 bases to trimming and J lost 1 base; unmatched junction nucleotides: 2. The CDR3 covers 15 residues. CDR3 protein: CASSLATSGTDTQYF. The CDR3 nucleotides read TGCGCCAGCAGCTTGGCTACTAGCGGCACAGATACGCAGTATTTT.

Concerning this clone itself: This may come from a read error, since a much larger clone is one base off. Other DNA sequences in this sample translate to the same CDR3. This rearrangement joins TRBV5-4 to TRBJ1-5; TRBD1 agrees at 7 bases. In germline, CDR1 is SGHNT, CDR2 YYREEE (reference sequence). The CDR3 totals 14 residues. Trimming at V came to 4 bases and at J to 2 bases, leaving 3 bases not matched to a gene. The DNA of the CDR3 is TGTGCCAGCAGCCCCGGACAGGGCAATCAGCCCCAGCATTTT. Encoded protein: CASSPGQGNQPQHF.

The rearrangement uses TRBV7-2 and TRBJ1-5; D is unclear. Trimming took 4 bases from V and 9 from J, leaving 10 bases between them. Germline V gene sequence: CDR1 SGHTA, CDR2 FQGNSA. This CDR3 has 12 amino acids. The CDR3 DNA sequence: TGTGCCAGCAGCTCCTTTTCCGGGCCCCAGCATTTT. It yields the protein CASSSFSGPQHF.

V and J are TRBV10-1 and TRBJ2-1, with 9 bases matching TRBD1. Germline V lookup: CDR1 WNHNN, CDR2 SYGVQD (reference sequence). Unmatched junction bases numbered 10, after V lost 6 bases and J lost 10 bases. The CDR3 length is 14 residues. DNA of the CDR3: TGCGCCAGCAGGAGTCTTATAGGACAGGGGGAGCAGTTCTTC. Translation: CASRSLIGQGEQFF.

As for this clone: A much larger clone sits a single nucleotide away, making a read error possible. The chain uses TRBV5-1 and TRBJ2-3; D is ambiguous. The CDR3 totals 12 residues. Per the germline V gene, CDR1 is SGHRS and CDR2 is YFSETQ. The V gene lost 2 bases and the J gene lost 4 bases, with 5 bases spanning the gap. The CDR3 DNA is TGCGCCAGCAGCTTTAACGCAGATACGCAGTATTTT. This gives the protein CASSFNADTQYF.

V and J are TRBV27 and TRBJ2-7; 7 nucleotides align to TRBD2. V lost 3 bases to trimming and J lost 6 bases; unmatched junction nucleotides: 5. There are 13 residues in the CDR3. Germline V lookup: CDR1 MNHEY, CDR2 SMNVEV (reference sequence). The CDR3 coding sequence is TGTGCCAGCAGTTTCGGGGGGATGCGCGAGCAGTACTTC. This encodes CASSFGGMREQYF.

The CDR3 sequence: CASSSHVKYEQYF. Written as DNA, the CDR3 is TGTGCCAGCAGCTCCCACGTCAAGTACGAGCAGTACTTC. This chain joins TRBV7-3 and TRBJ2-7; D not resolved. With 4 bases removed from V and 4 bases from J, the gap between germline ends came to 11 bases. Looked up from germline, CDR1 is SGHTA and CDR2 is FQGTGA. CDR3 length equals 13 residues.

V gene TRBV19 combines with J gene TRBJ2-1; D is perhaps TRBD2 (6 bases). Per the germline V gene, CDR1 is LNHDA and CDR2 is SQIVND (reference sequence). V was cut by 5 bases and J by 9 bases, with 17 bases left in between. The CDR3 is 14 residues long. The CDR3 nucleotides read TGTGCCAGTAGTTTTGGGGGAGGAGTACGTGAGCAGTTCTTC. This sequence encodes CASSFGGGVREQFF.

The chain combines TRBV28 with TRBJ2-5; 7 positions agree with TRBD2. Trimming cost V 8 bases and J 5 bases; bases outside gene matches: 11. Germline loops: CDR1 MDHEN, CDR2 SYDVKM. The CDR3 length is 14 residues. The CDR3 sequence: CASAAGRGFETQYF. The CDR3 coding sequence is TGTGCCAGCGCAGCGGGACGGGGGTTTGAGACCCAGTACTTC.

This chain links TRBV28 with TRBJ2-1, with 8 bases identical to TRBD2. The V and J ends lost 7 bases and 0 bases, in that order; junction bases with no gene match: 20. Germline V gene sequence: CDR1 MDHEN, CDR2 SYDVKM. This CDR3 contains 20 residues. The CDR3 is CASTLNQVGGRPSSYNEQFF. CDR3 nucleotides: TGTGCCAGCACTCTAAATCAGGTGGGCGGGAGGCCTAGCTCCTACAATGAGCAGTTCTTC.

DNA of the CDR3: TGTGCCTGGAGTGTAAGCGGACACCCCACAGATACGCAGTATTTT. Its translation is CAWSVSGHPTDTQYF. This chain joins TRBV30 and TRBJ2-3; TRBD1 or TRBD2 may be the D gene (5 bases each). The CDR3 sequence is 15 residues long. The V end lost 0 bases, the J end lost 2 bases, and 12 bases lay between the germline ends. Looked up from germline, CDR1 is GTSNPN and CDR2 is SVGIG (reference sequence).

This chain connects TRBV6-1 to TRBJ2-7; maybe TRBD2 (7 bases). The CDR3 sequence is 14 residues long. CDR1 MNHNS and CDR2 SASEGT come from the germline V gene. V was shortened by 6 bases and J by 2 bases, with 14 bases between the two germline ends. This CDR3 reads CASSSAGQPYEQYF. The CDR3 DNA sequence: TGTGCCAGCAGCTCAGCGGGACAACCCTACGAGCAGTACTTC.